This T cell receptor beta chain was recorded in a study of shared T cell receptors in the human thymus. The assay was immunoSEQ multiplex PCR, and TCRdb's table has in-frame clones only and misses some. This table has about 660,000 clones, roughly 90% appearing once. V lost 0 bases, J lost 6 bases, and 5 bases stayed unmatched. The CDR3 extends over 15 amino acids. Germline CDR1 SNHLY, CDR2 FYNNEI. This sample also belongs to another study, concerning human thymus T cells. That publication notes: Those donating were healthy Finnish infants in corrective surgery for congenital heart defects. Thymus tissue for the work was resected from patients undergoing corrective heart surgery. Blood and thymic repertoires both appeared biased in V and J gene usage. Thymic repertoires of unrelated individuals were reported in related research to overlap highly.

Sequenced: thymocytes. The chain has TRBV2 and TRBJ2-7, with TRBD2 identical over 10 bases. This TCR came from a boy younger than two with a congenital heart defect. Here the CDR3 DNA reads TGTGCCAGCAGTGAAGCGACCGGACTAGCGGTCGAGCAGTACTTC. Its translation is CASSEATGLAVEQYF. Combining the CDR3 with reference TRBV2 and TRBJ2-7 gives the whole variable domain EPEVTQTPSHQVTQMGQEVILRCVPISNHLYFYWYRQILGQKVEFLVSFYNNEISEKSEIFDDQFSVERPDGSNFTLKIRSTKLEDSAMYFCASSEATGLAVEQYFGPGTRLTVT.